This T cell receptor beta chain was observed in a study of molecular identifiers for immune sequencing clone quantification. Notes on the study in general: Clone sizes that are highly expanded could be underestimated when identical TCR molecules share a barcode. The share of molecules held by clones above 20 RNA copies was over 99% in effector cells and under 1% in naive cells.

MiXCR was run by TCRdb on the PCR reads, yielding one entry per CDR3 protein. The sample carries approximately 590,000 distinct CDR3 sequences, about 25% recorded once. This CDR3 has 17 residues. Per the germline V gene, CDR1 is DFQATT and CDR2 is SNEGSKA (reference sequence). Unmatched junction bases numbered 18, after V lost 4 bases and J lost 5 bases. A few counts support this clonotype. Its antigen is not known. Each library that profiled naive CD8 cells came from roughly 20,000 to 1,000,000 sorted cells with 10%, 30% or 50% RNA. Naive CD8 T cells were sorted, and the gate applied was CD8+CD4-CCR7+CD45RA+.

The sequence derives from a human donor in good health. Some libraries in this study had Jurkat cell RNA spiked in. This rearrangement joins TRBV20-1 to TRBJ1-1, with 8 bases that match TRBD1. The sequenced sample was naive CD8+ T cells from blood, with Jurkat cell RNA spiked in. Subset meaning: FACS-sorted CD8+CD4-CCR7+CD45RA+ naive T cells. The CDR3 protein is CSANLLRDRRPETEAFF. The CDR3 DNA reads as TGCAGTGCTAACTTACTCCGGGACAGGAGGCCCGAAACTGAAGCTTTCTTT.